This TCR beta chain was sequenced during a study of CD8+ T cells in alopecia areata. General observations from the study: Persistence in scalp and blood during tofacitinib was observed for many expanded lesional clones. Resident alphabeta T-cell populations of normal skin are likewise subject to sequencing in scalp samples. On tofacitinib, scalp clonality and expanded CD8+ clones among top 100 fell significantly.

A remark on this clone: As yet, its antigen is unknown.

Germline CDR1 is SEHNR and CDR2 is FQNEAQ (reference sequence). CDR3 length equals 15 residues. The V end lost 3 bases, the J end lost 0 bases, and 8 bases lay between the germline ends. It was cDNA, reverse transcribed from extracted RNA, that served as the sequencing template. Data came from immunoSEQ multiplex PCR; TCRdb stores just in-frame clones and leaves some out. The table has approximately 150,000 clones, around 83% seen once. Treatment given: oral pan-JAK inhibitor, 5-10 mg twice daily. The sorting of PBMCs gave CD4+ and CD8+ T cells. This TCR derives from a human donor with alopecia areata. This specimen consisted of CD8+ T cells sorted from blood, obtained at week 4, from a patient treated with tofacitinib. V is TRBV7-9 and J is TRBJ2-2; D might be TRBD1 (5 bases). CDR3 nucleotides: TGTGCCAGCAGCTTCTCAGGGACGAACACCGGGGAGCTGTTTTTT. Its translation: CASSFSGTNTGELFF.